A single T cell receptor beta chain is shown here with its context. Only a few counts were recorded for this clone. The specificity of this receptor is unknown. Base-call qualities are not available, and no considerably larger clone is one nucleotide away. CDR1 and CDR2 are read off the germline V gene (reference sequence) as LNHDA and SQIVND. The CDR3 covers 15 residues, taking in both the cysteine and the phenylalanine. Only CDR3 DNA remains: 45 bases, in frame from the first base. The V end gives up 3 bases and the J end 1 base, leaving 5 bases in the junction not matched to a gene. Patients with autoimmune disease history or receiving systemic immunosuppression were excluded from the trial. Peripheral blood for TCR sequencing was drawn from every dose cohort at baseline, at cycle 4 day 1 and at cycle 7 day 1. The samples were taken from a phase I, first-in-human, multicenter, open-label dose-escalation trial of ivuxolimab. Adults with locally advanced or metastatic melanoma, renal cell carcinoma, hepatocellular carcinoma or head and neck squamous cell carcinoma were enrolled in the trial. CD4+ and CD8+ T cells were sorted separately from peripheral blood before TCR sequencing.

These data come from a study of OX40 agonist ivuxolimab in advanced cancers. Regarding the complete study: Ivuxolimab, which targeted the costimulatory receptor OX40 (CD134), was an agonistic, fully human IgG2 monoclonal antibody. The monotherapy dose-escalation portion (N of about 52 patients) of the phase I ivuxolimab trial is reported in the paper. Of the roughly 51 patients in dose escalation, some 19 had hepatocellular carcinoma, roughly 15 had melanoma, 9 had renal cell carcinoma and 9 had head and neck cancer. Prior anti-PD-1, anti-PD-L1 or anti-CTLA-4 therapy was permitted, and 40% of dose-escalation patients had received checkpoint inhibitors. Partial responses were achieved by three dose-escalation patients, of whom one had hepatocellular carcinoma and two had cutaneous melanoma. Peripheral TCRbeta sequencing aimed to test whether ivuxolimab altered TCR sequence diversity and caused clonal T-cell expansion. Intravenous ivuxolimab was administered to patients every 2 weeks at six dose levels: 0.01, 0.1, 0.3, 1.5, 3 and 10 mg/kg. A male proportion of about 79% and a mean age of around 60 years, ranging from about 20 to 80, were recorded for the dose-escalation cohort.

Genomic DNA was extracted from sorted cells for sequencing of the TCRbeta CDR3 region. The immunoSEQ Assay was used to sequence the TCRbeta CDR3 regions. The immuneACCESS repertoire file appears here via TCRdb, limited to in-frame rearrangements. These files lack a portion of the clones; in checked studies, under half of the deficit traces to unresolved V genes, and the cause of the others is not known. Within this sample are under 150,000 clones, with 90% of them counted one time only. The biggest ten clones account for 0.85% to 1.4% of the sample. Results and caveats for the whole study, not just this receptor: On average, CD8+ T cells showed more expanded clones than CD4+ T cells after ivuxolimab. In partial responders in the 0.1-3.0 mg/kg groups, normalized peripheral clonal expansion was found to be among the lowest, especially among CD8+ T cells. At doses from 0.1 to 3.0 mg/kg, clonal expansion was seen in both CD4+ and CD8+ blood T cells between baseline and week 6. Low levels of normalized T-cell clonal expansion were also seen in some nonresponding patients. The antigen specificity of the clonally expanded peripheral T cells was not determined.

The origin of this receptor is an adult with an advanced solid tumor such as melanoma, head and neck, liver or kidney cancer. The sequences come from CD4+ or CD8+ T cells sorted from blood, collected in a trial of the OX40 agonist ivuxolimab. The chain is encoded by TRBV19 joined to TRBJ1-2; 7 junctional bases match TRBD1. CDR3 protein: CASSMDRNLNYGYTF. The nucleotide sequence is TGTGCCAGTAGTATGGACAGGAACCTTAACTATGGCTACACCTTC.